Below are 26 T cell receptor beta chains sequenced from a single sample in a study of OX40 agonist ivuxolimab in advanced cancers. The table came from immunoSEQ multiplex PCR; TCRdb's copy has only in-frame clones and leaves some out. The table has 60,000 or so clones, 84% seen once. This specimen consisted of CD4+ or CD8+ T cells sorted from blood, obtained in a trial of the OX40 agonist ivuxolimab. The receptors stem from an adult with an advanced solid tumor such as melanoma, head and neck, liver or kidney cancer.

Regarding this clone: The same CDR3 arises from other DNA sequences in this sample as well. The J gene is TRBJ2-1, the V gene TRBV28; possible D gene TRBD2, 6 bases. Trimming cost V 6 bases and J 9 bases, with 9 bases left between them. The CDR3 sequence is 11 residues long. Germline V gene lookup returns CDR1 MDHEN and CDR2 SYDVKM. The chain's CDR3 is CASSWRGEQFF. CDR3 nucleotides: TGTGCCAGCAGCTGGAGGGGTGAGCAGTTCTTC.

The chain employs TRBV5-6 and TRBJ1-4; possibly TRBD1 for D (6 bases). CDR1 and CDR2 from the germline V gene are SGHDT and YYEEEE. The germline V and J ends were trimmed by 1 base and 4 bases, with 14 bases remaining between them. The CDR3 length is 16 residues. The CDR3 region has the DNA TGTGCCAGCAGCTTGTCGGGGGCAGGGGATAATGAAAAACTGTTTTTT. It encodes CASSLSGAGDNEKLFF.

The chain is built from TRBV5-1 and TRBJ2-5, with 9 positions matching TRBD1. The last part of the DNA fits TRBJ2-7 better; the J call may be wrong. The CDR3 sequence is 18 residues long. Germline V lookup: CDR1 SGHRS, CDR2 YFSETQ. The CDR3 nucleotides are TGCGCCAGCAGCTTGAAAGCGACAGGGGGAGCCACTTCCTACGAGCAGTACTTC. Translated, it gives CASSLKATGGATSYEQYF.

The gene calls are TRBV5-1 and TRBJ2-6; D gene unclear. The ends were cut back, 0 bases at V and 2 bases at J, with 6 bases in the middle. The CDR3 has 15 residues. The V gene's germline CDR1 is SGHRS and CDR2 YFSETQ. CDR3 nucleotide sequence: TGCGCCAGCAGCTTGGACCCGGCTGGGGCCAACGTCCTGACTTTC. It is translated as CASSLDPAGANVLTF.

The CDR3 DNA follows: TGTGCCAGCAGCTTAACAGGAAAACCGGGACAGCAAAACTATGGCTACACCTTC. Encoded protein: CASSLTGKPGQQNYGYTF. The chain has TRBV7-9 and TRBJ1-2; TRBD1 aligns across 7 bases. With V trimmed by 2 bases and J by 2 bases, 14 bases remained unmatched. Looked up from germline, CDR1 is SEHNR and CDR2 is FQNEAQ (reference sequence). The CDR3 has 18 residues.

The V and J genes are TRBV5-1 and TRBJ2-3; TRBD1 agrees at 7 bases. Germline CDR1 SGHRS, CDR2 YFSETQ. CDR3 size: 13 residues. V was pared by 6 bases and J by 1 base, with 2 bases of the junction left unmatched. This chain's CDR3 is CASNRGGTDTQYF. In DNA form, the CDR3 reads TGCGCCAGCAACAGGGGTGGCACAGATACGCAGTATTTT.

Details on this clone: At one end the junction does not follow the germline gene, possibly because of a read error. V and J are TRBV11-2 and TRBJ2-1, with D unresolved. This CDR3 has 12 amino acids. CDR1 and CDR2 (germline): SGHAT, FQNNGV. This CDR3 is CASSLDSPNRVF. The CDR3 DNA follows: TGTGCCAGCAGCTTAGATAGTCCCAATAGGGTCTTC.

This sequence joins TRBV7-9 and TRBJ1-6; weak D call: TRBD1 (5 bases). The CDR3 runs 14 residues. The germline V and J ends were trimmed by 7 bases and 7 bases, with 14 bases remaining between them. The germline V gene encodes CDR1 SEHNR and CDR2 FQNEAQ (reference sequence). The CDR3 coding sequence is TGTGCCAGCACCTCGGCAGGGACGAATTCACCCCTCCACTTT. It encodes CASTSAGTNSPLHF.

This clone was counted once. The CDR3 is CASSVSVHTIYF. CDR3 nucleotide sequence: TGTGCCAGCAGTGTTTCAGTGCACACCATATATTTT. The V and J genes are TRBV6-1 and TRBJ1-3; D gene unclear. This CDR3 has 12 residues. V was pared by 4 bases and J by 8 bases, with 9 bases between. Germline values: CDR1 MNHNS, CDR2 SASEGT.

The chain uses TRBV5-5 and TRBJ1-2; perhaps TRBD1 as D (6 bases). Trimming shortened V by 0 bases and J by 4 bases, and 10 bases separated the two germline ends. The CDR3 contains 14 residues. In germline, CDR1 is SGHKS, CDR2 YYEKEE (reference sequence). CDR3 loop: CASSLASGAYGYTF. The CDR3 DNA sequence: TGTGCCAGCAGCTTGGCCTCAGGGGCCTATGGCTACACCTTC. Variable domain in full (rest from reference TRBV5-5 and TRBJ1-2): DAGVTQSPTHLIKTRGQQVTLRCSPISGHKSVSWYQQVLGQGPQFIFQYYEKEERGRGNFPDRFSARQFPNYSSELNVNALLLGDSALYLCASSLASGAYGYTFGSGTRLTVV.

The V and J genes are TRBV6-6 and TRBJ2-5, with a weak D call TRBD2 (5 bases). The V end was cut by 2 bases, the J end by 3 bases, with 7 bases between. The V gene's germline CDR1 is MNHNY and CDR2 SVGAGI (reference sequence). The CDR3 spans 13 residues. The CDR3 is CASSYTREETQYF. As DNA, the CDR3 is TGTGCCAGCAGTTACACGAGGGAAGAGACCCAGTACTTC.

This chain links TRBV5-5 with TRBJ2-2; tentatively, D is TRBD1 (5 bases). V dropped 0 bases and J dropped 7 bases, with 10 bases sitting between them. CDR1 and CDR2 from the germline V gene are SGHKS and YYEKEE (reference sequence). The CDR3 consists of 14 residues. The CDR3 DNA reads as TGTGCCAGCAGCTTGGTGGACACCAACGGGGAGCTGTTTTTT. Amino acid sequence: CASSLVDTNGELFF.

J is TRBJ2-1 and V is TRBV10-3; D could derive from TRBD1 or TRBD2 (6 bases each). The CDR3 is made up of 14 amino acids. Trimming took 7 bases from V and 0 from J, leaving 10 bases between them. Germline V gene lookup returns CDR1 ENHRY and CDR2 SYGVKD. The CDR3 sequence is CAIMRGDSYNEQFF. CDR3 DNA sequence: TGTGCCATCATGAGGGGGGACTCCTACAATGAGCAGTTCTTC.

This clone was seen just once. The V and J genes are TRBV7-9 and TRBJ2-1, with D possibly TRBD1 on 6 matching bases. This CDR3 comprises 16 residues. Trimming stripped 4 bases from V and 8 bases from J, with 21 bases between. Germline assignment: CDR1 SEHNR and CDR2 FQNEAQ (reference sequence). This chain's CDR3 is CASSSQGIDVSDEQFF. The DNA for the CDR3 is TGTGCCAGCAGCTCCCAGGGGATTGACGTTTCGGATGAGCAGTTCTTC.

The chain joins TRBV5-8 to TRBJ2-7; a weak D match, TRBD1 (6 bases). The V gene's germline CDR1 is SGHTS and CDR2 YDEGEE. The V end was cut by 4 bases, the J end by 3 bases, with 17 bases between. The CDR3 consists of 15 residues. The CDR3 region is CASSVGSGAHYEQYF. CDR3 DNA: TGTGCCAGCAGCGTTGGGTCAGGGGCCCACTACGAGCAGTACTTC.

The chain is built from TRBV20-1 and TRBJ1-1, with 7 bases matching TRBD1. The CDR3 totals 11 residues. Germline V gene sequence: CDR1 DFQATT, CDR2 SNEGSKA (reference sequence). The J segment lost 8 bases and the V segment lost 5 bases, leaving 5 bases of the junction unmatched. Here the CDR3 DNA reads TGCAGTGCTGAGCGACAGGGAGAAGCTTTCTTT. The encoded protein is CSAERQGEAFF.

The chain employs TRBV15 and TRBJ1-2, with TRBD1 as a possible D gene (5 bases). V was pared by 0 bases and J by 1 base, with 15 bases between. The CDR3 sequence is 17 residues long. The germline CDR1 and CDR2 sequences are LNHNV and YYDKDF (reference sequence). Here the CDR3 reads CATSRDFVGVGNYGYTF. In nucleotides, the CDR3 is TGTGCCACCAGCAGAGATTTCGTAGGGGTGGGTAACTATGGCTACACCTTC.

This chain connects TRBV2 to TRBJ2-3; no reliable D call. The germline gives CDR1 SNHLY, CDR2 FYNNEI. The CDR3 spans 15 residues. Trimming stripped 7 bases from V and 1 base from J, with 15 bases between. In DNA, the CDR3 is TGTGCCAGCACTCTATTAAAGGCAGGCACAGATACGCAGTATTTT. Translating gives CASTLLKAGTDTQYF.

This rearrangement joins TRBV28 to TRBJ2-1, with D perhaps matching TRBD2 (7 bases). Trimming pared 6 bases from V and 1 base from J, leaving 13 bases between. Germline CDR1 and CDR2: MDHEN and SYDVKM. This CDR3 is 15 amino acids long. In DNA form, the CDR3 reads TGTGCCAGCAGCCGGGGAGGGGGTTCCTACAATGAGCAGTTCTTC. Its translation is CASSRGGGSYNEQFF.

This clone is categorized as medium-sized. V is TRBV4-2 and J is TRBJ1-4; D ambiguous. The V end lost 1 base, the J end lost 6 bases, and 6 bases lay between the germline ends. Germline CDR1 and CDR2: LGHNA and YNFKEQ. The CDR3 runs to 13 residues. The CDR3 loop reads CASSQGADEKLFF. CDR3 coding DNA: TGTGCCAGCAGCCAAGGGGCAGATGAAAAACTGTTTTTT.

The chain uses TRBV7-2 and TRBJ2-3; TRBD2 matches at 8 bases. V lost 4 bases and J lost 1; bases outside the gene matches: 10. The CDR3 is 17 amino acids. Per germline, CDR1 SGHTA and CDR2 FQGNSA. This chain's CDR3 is CASSSAGRRGGTDTQYF. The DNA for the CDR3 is TGTGCCAGCAGCTCAGCCGGACGGCGGGGGGGCACAGATACGCAGTATTTT.

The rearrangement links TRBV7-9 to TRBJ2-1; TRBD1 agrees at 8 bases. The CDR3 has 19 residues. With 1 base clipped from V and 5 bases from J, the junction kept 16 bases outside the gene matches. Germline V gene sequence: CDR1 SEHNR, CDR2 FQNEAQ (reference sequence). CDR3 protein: CASSLGSGGALADHNEQFF. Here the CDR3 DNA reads TGTGCCAGCAGCTTAGGGTCAGGGGGCGCGTTAGCGGATCACAATGAGCAGTTCTTC.

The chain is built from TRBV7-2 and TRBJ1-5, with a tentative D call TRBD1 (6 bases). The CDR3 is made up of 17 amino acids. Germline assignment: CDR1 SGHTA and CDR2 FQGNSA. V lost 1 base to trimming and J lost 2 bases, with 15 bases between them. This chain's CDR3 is CASSLDTGLRGNQPQHF. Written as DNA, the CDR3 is TGTGCCAGCAGCTTAGATACAGGGCTGAGGGGCAATCAGCCCCAGCATTTT.

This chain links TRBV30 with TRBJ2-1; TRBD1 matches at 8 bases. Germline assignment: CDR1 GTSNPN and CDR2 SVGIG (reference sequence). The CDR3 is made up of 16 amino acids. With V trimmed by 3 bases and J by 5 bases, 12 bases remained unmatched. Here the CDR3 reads CAWRGPRTGTHNEQFF. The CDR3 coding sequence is TGTGCCTGGAGGGGACCGCGGACAGGGACACACAATGAGCAGTTCTTC.

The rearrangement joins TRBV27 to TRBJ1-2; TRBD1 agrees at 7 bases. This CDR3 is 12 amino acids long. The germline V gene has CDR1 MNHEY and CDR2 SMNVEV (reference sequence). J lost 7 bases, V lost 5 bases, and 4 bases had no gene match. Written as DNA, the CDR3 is TGTGCCAGCAGTCCACAGGGGACTGGCTACACCTTC. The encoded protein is CASSPQGTGYTF.

DNA for the CDR3: TGTGCCAGCAGCCCGTTTGTGGGAGGTGCTAGCACAGATACGCAGTATTTT. Amino acid sequence: CASSPFVGGASTDTQYF. The V call is TRBV5-4, the J call TRBJ2-3, with D tentatively TRBD2 (6 bases). V gave up 4 bases and J gave up 0 bases, with 18 bases separating them. Germline V gene sequence: CDR1 SGHNT, CDR2 YYREEE (reference sequence). The CDR3 totals 17 residues.